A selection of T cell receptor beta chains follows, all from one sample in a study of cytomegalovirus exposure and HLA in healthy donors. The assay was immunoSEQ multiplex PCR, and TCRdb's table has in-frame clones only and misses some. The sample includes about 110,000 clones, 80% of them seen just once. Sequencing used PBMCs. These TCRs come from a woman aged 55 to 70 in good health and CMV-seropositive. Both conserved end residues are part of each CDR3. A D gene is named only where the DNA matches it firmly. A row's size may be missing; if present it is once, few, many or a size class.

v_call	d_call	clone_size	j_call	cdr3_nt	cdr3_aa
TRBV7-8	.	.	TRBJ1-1	TGTGCCAGCAGCTTAGGAGGAATGAACACTGAAGCTTTCTTT	CASSLGGMNTEAFF
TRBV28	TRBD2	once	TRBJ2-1	TGTGCCAGCAGTTTATGGCTAGCGGGAAACAATGAGCAGTTCTTC	CASSLWLAGNNEQFF
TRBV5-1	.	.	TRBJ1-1	TGCGCCAGCAGCTTGTCAGGGGCGAACACTGAAGCTTTCTTT	CASSLSGANTEAFF
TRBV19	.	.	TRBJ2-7	TGTGCCAGTCGGCGGGACCCTAGGTACGAGCAGTACTTC	CASRRDPRYEQYF
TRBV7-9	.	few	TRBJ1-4	TGTGCCAGCAGCTTGAGGACAGATGAAAAACTGTTTTTT	CASSLRTDEKLFF
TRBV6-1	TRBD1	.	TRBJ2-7	TGTGCCACTAGAGAAGGACAGGGACTTCGTTACGAGCAGTACTTC	CATREGQGLRYEQYF
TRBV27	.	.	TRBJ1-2	TGTGCCAGCAGTTTAAACCCTACCGGGGGTGGCTACACCTTC	CASSLNPTGGGYTF
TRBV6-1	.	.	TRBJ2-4	TGTGCCAGCAGTGAAAACATAGCCAAAAACATTCAGTACTTC	CASSENIAKNIQYF
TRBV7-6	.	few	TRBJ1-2	TGTGCCAGCAGCTTACAGGGGTGGTATGGCTACACCTTC	CASSLQGWYGYTF
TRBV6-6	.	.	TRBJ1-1	TGTGCCAGCATCCTACGGGGGGGGCCTCTAACTGAAGCTTTCTTT	CASILRGGPLTEAFF
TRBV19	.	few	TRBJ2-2	TGTGCCAGTAGTCCGAGTGTCACCGGGGAGCTGTTTTTT	CASSPSVTGELFF
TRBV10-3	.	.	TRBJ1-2	TGTGCCATCAGTGAGTCGACAGCTAACTATGGCTACACCTTC	CAISESTANYGYTF
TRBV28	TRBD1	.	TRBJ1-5	TGTGCCAGCAGTCCATACAGGGGAAATCAGCCCCAGCATTTT	CASSPYRGNQPQHF
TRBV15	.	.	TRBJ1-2	TGTGCCACCAGCAGAGGTACGGAGGATAACTATGGCTACACCTTC	CATSRGTEDNYGYTF
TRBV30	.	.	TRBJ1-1	TGTGCCTGGAGTGTAATGAGTCTATCGGCTTTCTTT	CAWSVMSLSAFF
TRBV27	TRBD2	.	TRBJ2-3	TGTGCCAGCAACCGCGGGAGGTTCACAGATACGCAGTATTTT	CASNRGRFTDTQYF
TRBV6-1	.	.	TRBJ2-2	TGTGCCAGCAGACAGCTCGCGAACACCGGGGAGCTGTTTTTT	CASRQLANTGELFF
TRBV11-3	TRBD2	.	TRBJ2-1	TGTGCCAGCAGCTCCTCTAGCGGTAGCTCCTACAATGAGCAGTTCTTC	CASSSSSGSSYNEQFF
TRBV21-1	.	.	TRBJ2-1	TGTGCCAGCAGCAAATGGGTCGAAGTCACCGGACTAGCGGGAGAGGTTGAGCAGTTCTTC	CASSKWVEVTGLAGEVEQFF
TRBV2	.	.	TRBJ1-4	TGTGCCACAATCAGGGGCGTGGGTGAAAAACTGTTTTTT	CATIRGVGEKLFF
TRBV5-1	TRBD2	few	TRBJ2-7	TGCGCCAGCACGCGGCTAGCGGGAGGTAGCTCCTACGAGCAGTACTTC	CASTRLAGGSSYEQYF
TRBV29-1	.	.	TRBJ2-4	TGCAGCGTCCCGGGAGCCAAAAACATTCAGTACTTC	CSVPGAKNIQYF
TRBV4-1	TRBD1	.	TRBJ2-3	TGCGCCAGCAGCCAAGACGTTCAGTGGACAGGGGCCCCAGATACGCAGTATTTT	CASSQDVQWTGAPDTQYF
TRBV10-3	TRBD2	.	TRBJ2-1	TGTGCCATGAGAGGACTAGCGGACAATGAGCAGTTCTTC	CAMRGLADNEQFF
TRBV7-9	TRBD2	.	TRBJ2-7	TGTTCCAGCAGCTTGTCCGGGACTAGCGCCTCCTACGAGCAGTACTTC	CSSSLSGTSASYEQYF
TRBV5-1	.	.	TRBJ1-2	TGCGCCAGCAGCTCCTTGGGTAGGGGTAACTATGGCTACACCTTC	CASSSLGRGNYGYTF
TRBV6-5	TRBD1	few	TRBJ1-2	TGTGCCAGCAGTTACCAGGGGGCAGACTATGGCTACACCTTC	CASSYQGADYGYTF
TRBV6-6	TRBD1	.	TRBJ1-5	TGTGCCAGCAGACCATTGACAGGGGGCTATCAGCCCCAGCATTTT	CASRPLTGGYQPQHF
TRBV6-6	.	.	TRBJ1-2	TGTGCCAGCAGATCCTCAACCCAGGGGTCTGGCTACACCTTC	CASRSSTQGSGYTF
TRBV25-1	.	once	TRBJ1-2	TGTGCCAGCAGTGAGCCGGGACACAACTATGGCTACACCTTC	CASSEPGHNYGYTF
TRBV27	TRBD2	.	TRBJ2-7	TGTGCCAGCAGGGCTAGCGGGGGTACCTACGAGCAGTACTTC	CASRASGGTYEQYF
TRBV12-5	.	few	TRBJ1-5	TGTGCTAGCCAACCGGGTCCCCTCGGCGGGCAGCCCCAGCATTTT	CASQPGPLGGQPQHF
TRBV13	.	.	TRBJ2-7	TGTGCCAGCAGCTTAGAGGGGAATCAATACGAGCAGTACTTC	CASSLEGNQYEQYF
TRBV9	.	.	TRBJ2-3	TGTGCCAGCAGCGTAGGGTGGGGGCCGGGGGATACGCAGTATTTT	CASSVGWGPGDTQYF
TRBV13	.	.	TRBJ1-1	TGTGCCAGCAGCTTGAACACGAACACTGAAGCTTTCTTT	CASSLNTNTEAFF
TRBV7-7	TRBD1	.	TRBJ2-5	TGTGCTAGCAGCTTCAGGGGGTGGGAGACCCAGTACTTC	CASSFRGWETQYF
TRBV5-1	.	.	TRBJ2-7	TGCGCCAGCAGCTTCTTTGGGGGACTCGAGCAGTACTTC	CASSFFGGLEQYF
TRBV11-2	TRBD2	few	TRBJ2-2	TGTGCCAGCAGCTGGGGGGAGGGCACGGGGCACACCGGGGAGCTGTTTTTT	CASSWGEGTGHTGELFF
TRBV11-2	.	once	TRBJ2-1	TGTGCCAGCAGTGTATCGGCTAGCATTATCCACAATGAGCAGTTCTTC	CASSVSASIIHNEQFF
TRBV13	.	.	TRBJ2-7	TGTGCCAGCAGCCTCGGCCAACAGGGAAACTACGAGCAGTACTTC	CASSLGQQGNYEQYF
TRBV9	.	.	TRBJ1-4	TGTGCCAGCAGCGTAGGGGGGGGCTTAGGTAATGAAAAACTGTTTTTT	CASSVGGGLGNEKLFF
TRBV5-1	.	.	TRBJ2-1	TGCGCCAGCAGCCGGGGACTGGAAAACAATGAGCAGTTCTTC	CASSRGLENNEQFF
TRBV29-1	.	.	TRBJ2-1	TGCTCGTACAGCTCCTACAATGAGCAGTTCTTC	CSYSSYNEQFF
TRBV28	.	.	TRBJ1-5	TGTGCCAGCACAAACGGGGTGCAGCCCCAGCATTTT	CASTNGVQPQHF
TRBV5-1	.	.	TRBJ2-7	TGCGCCAGCAGCTCCACGGGAGCTGATCTTAGGCAGCAGTACTTC	CASSSTGADLRQQYF
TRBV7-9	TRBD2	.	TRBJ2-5	TGTGCCAGCAGCTTAGGTTCCAGCGGGAGGGCCGTAAGAGAGACCCAGTACTTC	CASSLGSSGRAVRETQYF
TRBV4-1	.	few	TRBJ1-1	TGCGCCAGCAGCCAAGAACAGGGTTGGGCAAACACTGAAGCTTTCTTT	CASSQEQGWANTEAFF
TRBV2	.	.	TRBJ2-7	TGTGCCAGCATCTTTCAGGGGTCGGCTGACGAGCAGTACTTC	CASIFQGSADEQYF
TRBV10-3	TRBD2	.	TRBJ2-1	TGTGCCATCAGTGAAAGCGGGAGGGCGGGTGAGCAGTTCTTC	CAISESGRAGEQFF
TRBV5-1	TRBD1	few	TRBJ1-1	TGCGCCAGCGGGGGAGGGACAGGGGGCGCGGGCACTGAAGCTTTCTTT	CASGGGTGGAGTEAFF
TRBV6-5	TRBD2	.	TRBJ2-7	TGTGCCAGCAGTCTGAGCGGGAGCCTCTCCTACGAGCAGTACTTC	CASSLSGSLSYEQYF
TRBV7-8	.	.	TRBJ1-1	TGTGCCAGCAGCCAGACAGAGAACACTGAAGCTTTCTTT	CASSQTENTEAFF
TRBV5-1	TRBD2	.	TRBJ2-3	TGCGCCAGCAGCGCGGGACTAGCGGGGTCTAGCACAGATACGCAGTATTTT	CASSAGLAGSSTDTQYF
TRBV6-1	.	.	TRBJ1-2	TGTGCCAGCAGTGAAACGACCAGGGGTTATGGCTACACCTTC	CASSETTRGYGYTF
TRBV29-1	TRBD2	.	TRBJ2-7	TGCAGCGGGACTAGCGGGACCTACGAGCAGTACTTC	CSGTSGTYEQYF
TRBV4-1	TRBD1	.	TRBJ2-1	TGCGCCAGCAGCCAAGCCACAGGGGTCGGTGAGCAGTTCTTC	CASSQATGVGEQFF
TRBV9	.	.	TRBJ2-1	TGTGCCAGCAACGAACTAGGCTCATACAATGAGCAGTTCTTC	CASNELGSYNEQFF
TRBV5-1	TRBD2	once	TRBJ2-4	TGCGCCAGCACCCCAGCGGGAGGCGGAAACATTCAGTACTTC	CASTPAGGGNIQYF
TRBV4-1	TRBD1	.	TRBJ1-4	TGCGCCAGCAAAGACAAACTCGGGACAGGGAGTGAAAAACTGTTTTTT	CASKDKLGTGSEKLFF
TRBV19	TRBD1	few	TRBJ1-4	TGTGCCAGTGTACAGGGACAGGGGGATGAAAAACTGTTTTTT	CASVQGQGDEKLFF